This T cell receptor (beta chain) came from a study of T-cell reconstitution after alpha-beta-depleted transplantation in children. This CDR3 spans 19 amino acids. CDR1 and CDR2 (germline): SGHAT, FQNNGV. The V and J ends lost 0 bases and 3 bases, in that order; junction bases with no gene match: 12. Unique molecular identifiers were used to barcode this TCRbeta library. TCRdb itself ran the PCR reads through MiXCR, one entry per CDR3 protein. Of under 100,000 distinct CDR3 sequences listed, roughly 16% are singletons. The V and J genes are TRBV11-2 and TRBJ2-1; 9 bases agree with TRBD2. The clonotype originates from a male patient aged 2 to 10 who had a stem cell transplant for acute lymphoblastic leukemia, so the T cells may come from the graft donor. The material sequenced was PBMCs, mostly from graft donor cells, taken 180 days after TCRalphabeta/CD19-depleted stem cell transplant. The CDR3 here is CASSLESLTSGIFYNEQFF. Here the CDR3 DNA reads TGTGCCAGCAGCTTAGAGTCCCTGACTAGCGGAATCTTCTACAATGAGCAGTTCTTC. The full variable domain, completed using reference TRBV11-2 and TRBJ2-1, is EAGVAQSPRYKIIEKRQSVAFWCNPISGHATLYWYQQILGQGPKLLIQFQNNGVVDDSQLPKDRFSAERLKGVDSTLKIQPAKLEDSAVYLCASSLESLTSGIFYNEQFFGPGTRLTVL.